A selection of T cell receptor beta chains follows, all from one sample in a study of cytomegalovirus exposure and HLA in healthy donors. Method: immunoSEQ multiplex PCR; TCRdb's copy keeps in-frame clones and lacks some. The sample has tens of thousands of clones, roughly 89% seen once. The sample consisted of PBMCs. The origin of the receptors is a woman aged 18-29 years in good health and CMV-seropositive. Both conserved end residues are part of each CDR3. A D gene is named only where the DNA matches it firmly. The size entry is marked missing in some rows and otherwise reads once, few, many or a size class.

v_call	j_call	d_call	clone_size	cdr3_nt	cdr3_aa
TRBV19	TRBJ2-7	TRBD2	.	TGTGCCAGTAGTATATCCGGGACTAGCGGGAGCGAGCAGTACTTC	CASSISGTSGSEQYF
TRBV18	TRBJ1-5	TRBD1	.	TGTGCCAGCTCACCCGAAGGACAGGGGGGACAGCCCCAGCATTTT	CASSPEGQGGQPQHF
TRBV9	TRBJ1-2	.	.	TGTGCCAGCAGCGCTCAGGGATATGGCTACACCTTC	CASSAQGYGYTF
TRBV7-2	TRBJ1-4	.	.	TGTGCCAGCAGCTTAGCGCCAGGTGGGCAGGAAAAACTGTTTTTT	CASSLAPGGQEKLFF
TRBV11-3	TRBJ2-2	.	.	TGTGCCAGCAGCTCCGTTCGCACCGGGGAGCTGTTTTTT	CASSSVRTGELFF
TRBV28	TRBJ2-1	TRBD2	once	TGTGCCAGCAGTTTATTGGCGGGAGTCGGCAATGAGCAGTTCTTC	CASSLLAGVGNEQFF
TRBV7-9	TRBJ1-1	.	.	TGTGCCAGCAGCTTAGGAGGGTTCAGTGAAGCTTTCTTT	CASSLGGFSEAFF
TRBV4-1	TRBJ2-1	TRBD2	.	TGCGCCAGCAGCCAACCTACGACTAGCGCGAAATATGAGCAGTTCTTC	CASSQPTTSAKYEQFF
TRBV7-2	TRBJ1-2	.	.	TGTGCCAGCAGCCCCTACCGGGTCTCCTATGGCTACACCTTC	CASSPYRVSYGYTF
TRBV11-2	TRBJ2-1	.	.	TGTGCCAGCAGTCAGACACTTTACAATGAGCAGTTCTTC	CASSQTLYNEQFF
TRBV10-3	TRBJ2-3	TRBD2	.	TGTGCCATCAGGGTTAGCGGGGAAGCAGATACGCAGTATTTT	CAIRVSGEADTQYF
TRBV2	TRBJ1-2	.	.	TGTGCCAGCAATACAGCAGTAGATGGCTACACCTTC	CASNTAVDGYTF
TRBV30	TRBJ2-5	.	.	TGTGCCTGGAGTTGGCAGGAATTCGAGACCCAGTACTTC	CAWSWQEFETQYF
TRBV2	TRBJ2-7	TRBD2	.	TGTGCCAGCAGTGAAGGGCCCGGACTAGCAGATTACGAGCAGTACTTC	CASSEGPGLADYEQYF
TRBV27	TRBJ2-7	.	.	TGTGCCAGCAGTTTTCTCGGAGCCTACGAGCAGTACTTC	CASSFLGAYEQYF
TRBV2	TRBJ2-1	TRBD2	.	TGTGCCAGCAGTGCAACTAGCGGGGGGGAGAGCTCCTACAATGAGCAGTTCTTC	CASSATSGGESSYNEQFF
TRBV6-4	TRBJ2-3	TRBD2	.	TGTGCCAGCAGTACTAGCGGGGGGGCCACAGATACGCAGTATTTT	CASSTSGGATDTQYF
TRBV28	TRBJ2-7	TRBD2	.	TGTGCCAGCAGTTTATGGAGTAGCGGGAACGAGCAGTACTTC	CASSLWSSGNEQYF
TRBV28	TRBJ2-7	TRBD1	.	TGTGCCAGCAGTCCGACAGGACAGGGTATGGGATACGAGCAGTACTTC	CASSPTGQGMGYEQYF
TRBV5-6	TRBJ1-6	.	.	TGTGCCAGCAGTGGGAACAGGGAAAGCTCCTATAATTCACCCCTCCACTTT	CASSGNRESSYNSPLHF
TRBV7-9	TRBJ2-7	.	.	TGTGCCAGCAGCAGGGGGAACTCCTACGAGCAGTACTTC	CASSRGNSYEQYF
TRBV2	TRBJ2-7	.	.	TGTGCCAGCACCTACGGTGGGGGGTTGGGCTCCTACGAGCAGTACTTC	CASTYGGGLGSYEQYF
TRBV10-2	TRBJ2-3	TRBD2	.	TGCGCCAGCAGTGAGTCAATTCCGGGGGGGGGCACAGATACGCAGTATTTT	CASSESIPGGGTDTQYF
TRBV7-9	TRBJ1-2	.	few	TGTGCCAGCAGCTTAGGTACAGACGTGCGCTATGGCTACACCTTC	CASSLGTDVRYGYTF
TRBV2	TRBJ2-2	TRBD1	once	TGTGCCAGCAAACGAACAGGGGAAACCGGGGAGCTGTTTTTT	CASKRTGETGELFF
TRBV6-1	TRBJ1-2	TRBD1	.	TGTGCCAGCAGTAGGGGACAGGGACCTAACTATGGCTACACCTTC	CASSRGQGPNYGYTF
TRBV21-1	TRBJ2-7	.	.	TGTGCCAGCAGCAATAGGGAGAGACTAGCGGACCCTAGCTACGAGCAGTACTTC	CASSNRERLADPSYEQYF
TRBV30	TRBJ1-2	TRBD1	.	TGTGCCTGGAGTGTTGGACAGGGGCTTTACTATGGCTACACCTTC	CAWSVGQGLYYGYTF
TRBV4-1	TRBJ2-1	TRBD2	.	TGCGCCAGCAGCCAAGCCGACCCCGGGACTAGCGGGAGGAATGAGCAGTTCTTC	CASSQADPGTSGRNEQFF
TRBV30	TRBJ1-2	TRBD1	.	TGTGCCTGGAGTCACCGGAGACAGGGGACCAACTATGGCTACACCTTC	CAWSHRRQGTNYGYTF
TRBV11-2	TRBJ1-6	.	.	TGTGCCAGCAGCTTTCTCGGCAGGGGAAATTCACCCCTCCACTTT	CASSFLGRGNSPLHF
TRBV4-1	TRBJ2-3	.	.	TGCGCCAGCAGCCAATGGCTTAGCGCACTCACAGATACGCAGTATTTT	CASSQWLSALTDTQYF